The T cell receptor beta chain described here comes from a study of PD-1 blockade in classical Hodgkin lymphoma. Study-wide results and limits: Prior to therapy, complete responders displayed diversity much like that of newly diagnosed patients.

This clone has a handful of counts. Antigen: not known. CDR3 length: 14 amino acids. The V and J ends lost 0 bases and 4 bases respectively, with 7 bases between them. The germline CDR1 and CDR2 sequences are SGHDT and YYEEEE. Time point denoted: cycle 4 day 1 (C4D1), after 5 to 7 weeks of nivolumab. The patients all showed relapse after autologous stem cell transplantation, while their brentuximab vedotin exposure varied. The method was immunoSEQ multiplex PCR; TCRdb's version includes in-frame clones alone and lacks a portion of them. The sample has approximately 26,000 clones, roughly 77% seen once.

The rearrangement links TRBV5-6 to TRBJ2-2, with D unclear. The input for sequencing was peripheral blood mononuclear cells (PBMCs), taken before the fourth cycle of nivolumab. The TCR comes from a human donor with classical Hodgkin lymphoma. The CDR3 loop reads CASSLVPSTGELFF. As DNA, the CDR3 is TGTGCCAGCAGCTTGGTCCCTAGCACCGGGGAGCTGTTTTTT.